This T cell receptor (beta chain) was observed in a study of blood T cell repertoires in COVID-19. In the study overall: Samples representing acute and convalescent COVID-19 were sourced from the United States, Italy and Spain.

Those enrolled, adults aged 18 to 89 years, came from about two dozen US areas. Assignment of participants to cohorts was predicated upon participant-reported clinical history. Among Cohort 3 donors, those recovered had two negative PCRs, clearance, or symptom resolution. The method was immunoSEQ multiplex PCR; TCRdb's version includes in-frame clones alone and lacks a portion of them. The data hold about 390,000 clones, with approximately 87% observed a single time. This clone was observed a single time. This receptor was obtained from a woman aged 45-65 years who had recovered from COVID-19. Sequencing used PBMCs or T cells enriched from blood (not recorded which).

The CDR3 here is CASSVYSDTEAFF. The CDR3 nucleotides read TGTGCCAGCAGTGTATACTCGGACACTGAAGCTTTCTTT. The V and J genes are TRBV28 and TRBJ1-1; no definite D call. V was clipped by 5 bases and J by 3 bases, with 10 bases between them. The CDR3 is made up of 13 amino acids. In germline, CDR1 is MDHEN, CDR2 SYDVKM.